What follows are 17 T cell receptor beta chains derived from one specimen sequenced in a study of blood T cell repertoires in COVID-19. Assay used: immunoSEQ multiplex PCR; TCRdb lists only in-frame clones, some missing. The sample holds fewer than 350,000 clones, around nine tenths seen once. Source material: peripheral blood. These TCRs come from a woman aged 55-69 years with COVID-19, enrolled during active disease.

The gene calls are TRBV25-1 and TRBJ1-2; perhaps TRBD1 as D (6 bases). The CDR3 is 15 residues long. The V end was cut by 1 base, the J end by 6 bases, with 15 bases between. Germline assignment: CDR1 MGHDK and CDR2 SYGVNS. CDR3 sequence reads: CASSEWAGEGNGYTF. The CDR3 DNA reads as TGTGCCAGCAGTGAATGGGCAGGGGAAGGAAATGGCTACACCTTC.

The chain employs TRBV11-2 and TRBJ1-1; a weak D match, TRBD1 (5 bases). CDR3 size: 13 residues. V was shortened by 3 bases and J by 5 bases, with 10 bases between the two germline ends. In germline, CDR1 is SGHAT, CDR2 FQNNGV. The CDR3 reads CASSFGGITEAFF. In DNA form, the CDR3 reads TGTGCCAGCAGCTTTGGGGGGATAACTGAAGCTTTCTTT. The complete variable domain, with remaining parts taken from reference TRBV11-2 and TRBJ1-1, reads EAGVAQSPRYKIIEKRQSVAFWCNPISGHATLYWYQQILGQGPKLLIQFQNNGVVDDSQLPKDRFSAERLKGVDSTLKIQPAKLEDSAVYLCASSFGGITEAFFGQGTRLTVV.

This rearrangement joins TRBV5-4 to TRBJ2-1, with D perhaps matching TRBD1 (6 bases). This CDR3 region has 15 residues. Deletions cut 4 bases from V and 0 bases from J, with 11 bases between. In germline, CDR1 is SGHNT, CDR2 YYREEE (reference sequence). The CDR3 sequence: CASSQDRGSYNEQFF. The CDR3 bases are TGTGCCAGCAGCCAGGACAGAGGCTCCTACAATGAGCAGTTCTTC.

This clone has a single count. V and J are TRBV27 and TRBJ2-2, with TRBD2 as a possible D gene (5 bases). CDR1 and CDR2 from the germline V gene are MNHEY and SMNVEV (reference sequence). V shed 6 bases and J shed 0 bases, with 8 bases lying between them. The CDR3 extends over 14 amino acids. CDR3 residues: CASSPGTNTGELFF. The DNA of the CDR3 is TGTGCCAGCAGCCCCGGGACGAACACCGGGGAGCTGTTTTTT.

The chain links TRBV28 to TRBJ1-1; TRBD1 is a possible D gene (6 bases). Germline V CDR1 and CDR2: MDHEN, SYDVKM. V gave up 0 bases and J gave up 8 bases, with 13 bases separating them. This CDR3 region has 14 residues. The CDR3 spells CASSLWGGANEAFF. In DNA form, the CDR3 reads TGTGCCAGCAGTTTATGGGGGGGGGCCAACGAAGCTTTCTTT.

V usage is TRBV6-6 and J usage is TRBJ2-3; maybe TRBD1 (6 bases). Trimming stripped 8 bases from V and 1 base from J, with 10 bases between. The germline V gene encodes CDR1 MNHNY and CDR2 SVGAGI (reference sequence). The CDR3 sequence is 13 residues long. The CDR3 region has the DNA TGTGCCAGCCTTGGGGGCGGCACAGATACGCAGTATTTT. The encoded protein is CASLGGGTDTQYF.

This clone was counted a few times. This chain connects TRBV27 to TRBJ1-4, with D unresolved. Germline V gene sequence: CDR1 MNHEY, CDR2 SMNVEV (reference sequence). The CDR3 contains 16 residues. V was cut by 6 bases and J by 0 bases, with 14 bases left in between. CDR3 region: CASRNSGVATNEKLFF. DNA of the CDR3: TGTGCCAGCAGAAACTCAGGCGTTGCAACTAATGAAAAACTGTTTTTT.

This clone has just a few counts. This chain uses TRBV29-1 with TRBJ1-2; D gene unclear. CDR3 size: 11 residues. Trimming stripped 3 bases from V and 5 bases from J, with 7 bases between. The germline V gene has CDR1 SQVTM and CDR2 ANQGSEA. CDR3 amino acids: CSVDHKYGYTF. DNA for the CDR3: TGCAGCGTTGATCACAAGTATGGCTACACCTTC.

This CDR3 reads CASSLDPAGFFDTEAFF. CDR3 bases: TGTGCCAGCAGCTTGGATCCCGCAGGGTTTTTTGACACTGAAGCTTTCTTT. The chain is built from TRBV5-6 and TRBJ1-1; tentatively, D is TRBD1 (5 bases). Germline V gene data show CDR1 as SGHDT and CDR2 as YYEEEE. Deletions cut 0 bases from V and 3 bases from J, with 18 bases between. The CDR3 runs 17 residues.

The CDR3, as DNA: TGTGCCAGCAGGTCGGGACTAAAGGAGACCCAGTACTTC. Its translation: CASRSGLKETQYF. V is TRBV12-3 or TRBV12-4 and J is TRBJ2-5; 7 positions match TRBD2. J lost 5 bases, V lost 6 bases, and 6 bases had no gene match. CDR3 size: 13 residues.

CDR3 sequence reads: CASSIPYSNQPQHF. The CDR3 nucleotides read TGTGCCAGTAGTATACCGTATAGCAATCAGCCCCAGCATTTT. The chain links TRBV19 to TRBJ1-5; D unclear. There are 14 residues in the CDR3. Germline V CDR1 and CDR2: LNHDA, SQIVND (reference sequence). V was pared by 2 bases and J by 0 bases, with 5 bases between. The full variable domain, completed using reference TRBV19 and TRBJ1-5, is DGGITQSPKYLFRKEGQNVTLSCEQNLNHDAMYWYRQDPGQGLRLIYYSQIVNDFQKGDIAEGYSVSREKKESFPLTVTSAQKNPTAFYLCASSIPYSNQPQHFGDGTRLSIL.

This clone was recorded only once. The chain links TRBV7-6 to TRBJ1-1; TRBD1 matches 7 bases. This CDR3 contains 15 residues. V was clipped by 5 bases and J by 5 bases; unmatched bases: 11. The germline CDR1 and CDR2 sequences are SGHVS and FNYEAQ. The CDR3 DNA reads as TGTGCCAGCAGCACTCGGGACAGAGGATTTACTGAAGCTTTCTTT. It encodes CASSTRDRGFTEAFF.

The DNA of the CDR3 is TGTGCCAGTAGTTGGTACAGGGCCAATAGCCCCTACGAGCAGTACTTC. Amino acids: CASSWYRANSPYEQYF. V is TRBV19 and J is TRBJ2-7; possibly TRBD1 for D (6 bases). The CDR3 length is 16 residues. V lost 5 bases and J 2 bases, leaving 19 bases between the germline ends. Germline V gene lookup returns CDR1 LNHDA and CDR2 SQIVND (reference sequence).

This clone was seen a single time. This chain links TRBV19 with TRBJ1-5; 7 nucleotides line up with TRBD1. J gave up 11 bases and V 8 bases, and 12 bases lay outside the gene matches. The CDR3 spans 13 residues. Per the germline V gene, CDR1 is LNHDA and CDR2 is SQIVND (reference sequence). This CDR3 is CASSDRHIEAQHF. The CDR3 nucleotides read TGTGCCAGTTCGGACAGGCATATAGAGGCCCAGCATTTT.

Only one count was recorded for this clone. The V call is TRBV14, the J call TRBJ2-7; 8 bases map to TRBD1. Per the germline V gene, CDR1 is SGHDN and CDR2 is FVKESK. CDR3 size: 14 residues. J gave up 3 bases and V 4 bases, and 5 bases lay outside the gene matches. The CDR3 here is CASSRAGGLYEQYF. CDR3 sequence (DNA): TGTGCCAGCAGCCGGGCAGGGGGCCTCTACGAGCAGTACTTC.

The chain has TRBV20-1 and TRBJ1-2; D unresolved. V lost 6 bases, J lost 6 bases, and 8 bases lay in between. Looked up from germline, CDR1 is DFQATT and CDR2 is SNEGSKA (reference sequence). This CDR3 region has 10 residues. CDR3 residues: CSAPIDGYTF. The CDR3, as DNA: TGCAGTGCGCCAATAGATGGCTACACCTTC.

This clone was counted once. This chain uses TRBV3-1 (or the pseudogene TRBV3-2) with TRBJ1-1, with a tentative D call TRBD1 (5 bases). Germline values: CDR1 LGHDT, CDR2 YNNKEL (reference sequence). The CDR3 totals 13 residues. Trimming pared 4 bases from V and 1 base from J, leaving 7 bases between. CDR3 sequence: CASSRGGNTEAFF. The CDR3 DNA is TGTGCCAGCAGCCGCGGGGGGAACACTGAAGCTTTCTTT.